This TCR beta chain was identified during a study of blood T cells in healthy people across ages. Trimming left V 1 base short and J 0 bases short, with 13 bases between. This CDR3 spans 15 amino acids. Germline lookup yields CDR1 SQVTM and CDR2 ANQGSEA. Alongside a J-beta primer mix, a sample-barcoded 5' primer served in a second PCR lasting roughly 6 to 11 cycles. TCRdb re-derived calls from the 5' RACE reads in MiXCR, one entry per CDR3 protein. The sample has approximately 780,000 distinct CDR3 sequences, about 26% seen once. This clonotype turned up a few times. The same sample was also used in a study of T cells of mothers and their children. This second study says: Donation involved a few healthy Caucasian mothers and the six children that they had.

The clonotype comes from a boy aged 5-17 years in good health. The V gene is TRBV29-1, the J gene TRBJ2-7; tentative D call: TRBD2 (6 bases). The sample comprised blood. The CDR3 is CSVEGSGEGSYEQYF. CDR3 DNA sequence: TGCAGCGTTGAAGGGTCGGGGGAAGGCTCCTACGAGCAGTACTTC.